This T cell receptor beta chain derives from a study of blood T cells in healthy people across ages. Between the trimmed V and J ends, which lost 2 bases and 3 bases, there was a span of 10 bases. Germline assignment: CDR1 DFQATT and CDR2 SNEGSKA (reference sequence). The CDR3 runs to 13 residues. Together with a sample-barcoded 5' primer, a J-beta primer mix was included in a second PCR lasting about 7 to 11 cycles. A template-switch adaptor that had 12 random nucleotides put a tag on each cDNA molecule. In TCRdb, the 5' RACE reads were re-called with MiXCR into one record per CDR3 protein. The table records more than 500,000 distinct CDR3 sequences, about 27% of them present only once. The sample, around 9.9 milliliters of peripheral blood, was drawn from each donor. The same sample was also used in a study of T cells of mothers and their children.

The sequencing input was blood. The source of this sequence is a boy under 10 years old in good health. The rearrangement links TRBV20-1 to TRBJ2-5; D is possibly TRBD1 (5 bases). CDR3 loop: CSARTGYEETQYF. In nucleotides, the CDR3 is TGCAGTGCTAGAACAGGATACGAAGAGACCCAGTACTTC.